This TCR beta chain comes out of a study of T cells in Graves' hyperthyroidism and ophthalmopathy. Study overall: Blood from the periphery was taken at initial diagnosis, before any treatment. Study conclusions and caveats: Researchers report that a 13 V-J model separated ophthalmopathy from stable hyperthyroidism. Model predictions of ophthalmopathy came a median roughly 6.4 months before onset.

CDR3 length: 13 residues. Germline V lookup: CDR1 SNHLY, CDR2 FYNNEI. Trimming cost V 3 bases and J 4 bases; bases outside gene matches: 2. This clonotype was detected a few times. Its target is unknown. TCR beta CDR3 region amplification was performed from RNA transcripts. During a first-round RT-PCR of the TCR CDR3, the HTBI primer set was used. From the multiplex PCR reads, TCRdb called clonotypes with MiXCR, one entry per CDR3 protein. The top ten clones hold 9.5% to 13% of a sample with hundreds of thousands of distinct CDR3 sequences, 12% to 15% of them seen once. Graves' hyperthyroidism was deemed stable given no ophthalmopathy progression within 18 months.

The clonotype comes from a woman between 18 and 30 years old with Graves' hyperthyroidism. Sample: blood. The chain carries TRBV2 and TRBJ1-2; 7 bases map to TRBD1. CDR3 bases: TGTGCCAGCAGTGACAGGGGGGTCTATGGCTACACCTTC. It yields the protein CASSDRGVYGYTF.